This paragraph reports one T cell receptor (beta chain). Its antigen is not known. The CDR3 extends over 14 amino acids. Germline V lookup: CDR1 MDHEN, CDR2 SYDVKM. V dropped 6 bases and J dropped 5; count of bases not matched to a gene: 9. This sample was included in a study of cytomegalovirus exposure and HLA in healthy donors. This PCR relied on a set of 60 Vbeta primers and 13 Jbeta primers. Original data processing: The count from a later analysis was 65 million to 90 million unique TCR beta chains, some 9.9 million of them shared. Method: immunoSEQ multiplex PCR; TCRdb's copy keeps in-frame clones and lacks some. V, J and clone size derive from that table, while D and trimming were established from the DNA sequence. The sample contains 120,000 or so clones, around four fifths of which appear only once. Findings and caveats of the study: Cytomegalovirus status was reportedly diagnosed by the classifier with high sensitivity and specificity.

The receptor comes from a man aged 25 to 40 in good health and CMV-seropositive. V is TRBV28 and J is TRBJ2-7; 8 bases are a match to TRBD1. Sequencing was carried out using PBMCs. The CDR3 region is CASSNDRGFHEQYF. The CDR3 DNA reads TGTGCCAGCAGCAACGACAGGGGTTTCCACGAGCAGTACTTC. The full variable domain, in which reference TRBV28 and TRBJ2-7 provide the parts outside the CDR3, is DVKVTQSSRYLVKRTGEKVFLECVQDMDHENMFWYRQDPGLGLRLIYFSYDVKMKEKGDIPEGYSVSREKKERFSLILESASTNQTSMYLCASSNDRGFHEQYFGPGTRLTVT.